This record covers a single TCR beta chain. There is no known antigen for this receptor. Per-base quality was not reported, and no clone a single base away is much larger than it. These data are taken from a study of shared clonotypes between healthy human individuals (dated by TCRdb to the early 2020s). Study-level background: The cohort included three men and a couple of women between 18 and 49 years of age. For each donor, three plates each were used for CD4 naive and CD4 memory, two plates were used for CD8 naive, and one plate was used for CD8 memory. The study deeply sequenced blood TCR repertoires of about 5 healthy adults to estimate repertoire size and the extent of clonotype sharing between individuals. Leukapheresis yielded between about 0.8 and 8.9 billion PBMCs per donor. To increase sequencing depth and limit assay-specific biases, TCR repertoire library preparation and sequencing were carried out by different laboratories using diverse techniques.

Reading the germline V gene (reference sequence) gives CDR1 WNHNN and CDR2 SYGVQD. The CDR3 measures 14 amino acids from cysteine to phenylalanine. Left in the record is the CDR3 DNA by itself, 42 bases read in frame from the first base. V loses 6 bases at its end and J loses 2 bases; junction bases beyond the gene matches: 2. Healthy HIV-negative adults with no recently reported acute infections or vaccinations were included as donors. Every donor was a Caucasian adult living in Nashville, Tennessee, USA. CD4+ T cells were enriched by magnetic negative selection, after which naive cells were positively selected on CD45RA and the negative fraction was taken as the memory subset. After blood collection by leukapheresis, PBMCs were isolated using Ficoll-Histopaque density gradient centrifugation and then cryopreserved in the vapor phase of liquid nitrogen. Analytical flow cytometry was used to check the purity and quantity of each magnetically sorted T cell population. Genomic DNA was isolated from each sorted fraction and quantified by UV absorbance on a Nanodrop 2000c.

TCR CDR3 regions were amplified from genomic DNA by multiplex PCR using the deep immunoSEQ assay. Extracted genomic DNA from each cell subset was distributed evenly across all wells of several immunoSEQ 96-well plates, and each plate was treated as a replicate. Each replicate PCR for sorted subsets received roughly 200 ng genomic DNA, equal to roughly 30,000 T cell genomes. Purified libraries were measured with a Qubit 3.0 fluorometer, size-checked on a Bioanalyzer 2100, and measured again with the KAPA Library Quantification kit. Every immunoSEQ 96-well plate was sequenced on a dedicated single-read 150-cycle Illumina NextSeq 550 flow cell. The authors processed their data as follows. Because the immunoSEQ output included only junctional sequences and no quality scores, the filtering could not be the same as the filtering used for full-length reads. To assign V/J genes and CDR3, sequences were annotated against IMGT germline references using PyIR, a Python wrapper for IgBLAST v1.9. Reads were removed for weak V/J assignments (E-value above 1e-6), missing CDR3, stop codons, out-of-frame junctions, or ambiguous translated residues. V3J clonotypes were defined as sequences sharing the same inferred V gene, J gene, and CDR3 amino acid sequence. To compute the percentage overlap between repertoires, the number of shared unique clonotypes was divided by the size of the smaller repertoire. RTK rarefaction, the Chao1 estimator, and Recon v2.1 estimates of unobserved clonotypes were used to assess repertoire richness. For all TCRbeta clonotypes obtained by the gDNA method from a few donors, generation probabilities were computed with OLGA. TCRdb carries this immuneACCESS record with in-frame sequences only. Its versions omit some clonotypes, under half of them owing to an unresolved V gene in the studies checked, with the rest unexplained. V and J calls plus clone size are reproduced from that table; the DNA served to infer D and trimming. This sample gives millions of clones in total; around 94% of them show up just once. Over 0.12% of the sample is held by the ten biggest clonotypes.

Overall study outcomes, separate from this receptor: Larger estimated clonotype richness was generally found for naive subsets than for memory subsets. Because the study included only a small number of donors, the genetic and exposure-history diversity represented was limited. Sampling was restricted to blood, and TCR repertoires in tissue are likely to differ from TCR repertoires in blood. Sharing across a few donors was observed for about 5% of naive CD4, less than 4% of naive CD8, 2% to 2.5% of memory CD4, and over 0.3% of memory CD8 clonotypes. Pairwise subsampling indicated that sequencing depth was expected to affect the degree of clonotype sharing among donors. Compared with non-shared clonotypes, the clonotypes found in all four sorted-subset donors had higher generation probabilities. Rarefaction of sorted-subset datasets indicated incomplete sequencing despite the large sequencing depth.

Sequencing was performed on naive CD4+ T cells sorted from blood. The sample's cell subset or site, from its label and the paper: CD45RA+ positively selected. The chain is assembled from TRBV10-1 and TRBJ2-2; 8 middle bases align to TRBD1. This clonotype was sampled from a young man in good health. CDR3 region: CASRTGANTGELFF. The DNA sequence follows: TGCGCCAGCAGGACAGGGGCAAACACCGGGGAGCTGTTTTTT.